The 25 T cell receptor beta chains below come from one sample, sequenced in a study of regulatory T cells in long-lasting Graves disease (dated by TCRdb to about 2021). The intended sense of this specimen's time point label: newly diagnosed GD, antithyroid drugs for less than 3 months. For both TCR sequencing and RNA sequencing, RNA was extracted from PBMCs in TRIzol. Libraries were prepared through multiplex PCR. The reads were generated on an Illumina HiSeq 4000. TCR beta libraries were built with iRepertoire HTBI primers and Arm-PCR amplification of CDR3 regions. The public reads were quality trimmed at Q25 with fastp and then assembled into clones with MiXCR by TCRdb, keeping productive beta chains. Identical CDR3 protein sequences are pooled into one entry, listed with their most common genes and DNA. The sample yields some 250,000 distinct CDR3 sequences; around 21% were counted once. Of the sample, roughly 13% falls within the top ten clones.

Sequenced material: peripheral blood mononuclear cells (PBMCs), taken at new diagnosis, from a patient treated with antithyroid drugs. The receptors were gathered from a female donor with Graves disease.

This clonotype occurred a few times. V is TRBV20-1 and J is TRBJ2-5; 8 nucleotides line up with TRBD2. V was clipped by 3 bases and J by 4 bases; unmatched bases: 10. The germline V gene encodes CDR1 DFQATT and CDR2 SNEGSKA (reference sequence). This CDR3 contains 15 residues. CDR3 protein: CSASSIAGRGETQYF. The DNA for the CDR3 is TGCAGTGCTAGTTCTATAGCGGGGAGGGGAGAGACCCAGTACTTC.

This clonotype came up once. The V and J genes are TRBV20-1 and TRBJ1-2, with 8 bases aligning to TRBD1. Germline values: CDR1 DFQATT, CDR2 SNEGSKA (reference sequence). The CDR3 sequence is 13 residues long. The V gene end was trimmed by 6 bases and the J gene end by 3 bases; junction bases not matched to a gene: 6. The CDR3 region has the DNA TGCAGTGCGTCGACAGGGGATGACTATGGCTACACCTTC. Protein sequence: CSASTGDDYGYTF.

V is TRBV2 and J is TRBJ2-1, with TRBD2 identical over 12 bases. This CDR3 is 16 amino acids long. Germline V gene sequence: CDR1 SNHLY, CDR2 FYNNEI. V trimming: 8 bases; J trimming: 6 bases; junction bases outside the gene matches: 11. The CDR3 nucleotides are TGTGCCAGCTCACGAAGGACTAGCGGGGTTCGCAATGAGCAGTTCTTC. Translation gives CASSRRTSGVRNEQFF. The full variable domain, with the rest looked up from reference TRBV2 and TRBJ2-1, is EPEVTQTPSHQVTQMGQEVILRCVPISNHLYFYWYRQILGQKVEFLVSFYNNEISEKSEIFDDQFSVERPDGSNFTLKIRSTKLEDSAMYFCASSRRTSGVRNEQFFGPGTRLTVL.

Ten or more counts support this clonotype. This chain uses TRBV20-1 with TRBJ1-2; 11 bases agree with TRBD1. CDR1 and CDR2 (germline): DFQATT, SNEGSKA (reference sequence). Germline trimming cut 2 bases from V and 7 bases from J; bases unmatched to any gene: 6. The CDR3 length is 14 residues. CDR3 coding DNA: TGCAGTGCTAGAAACGGACAGGGGGCGGGTGGCTACACCTTC. This encodes CSARNGQGAGGYTF.

About this clonotype: One base separates it from a far larger clone, so it is likely a read error. This rearrangement joins TRBV7-9 to TRBJ1-1; D is possibly TRBD1 (5 bases). The CDR3 has 15 residues. Germline values: CDR1 SEHNR, CDR2 FQNEAQ (reference sequence). The ends were cut back, 3 bases at V and 1 base at J, with 12 bases in the middle. The CDR3 nucleotides read TGTGCCAGCAGCTTTGGGGCCCTATGGAACACTGAAGCTTTCTTT. Its protein is CASSFGALWNTEAFF.

This clonotype turned up a few times. The chain joins TRBV20-1 to TRBJ2-1, with 10 bases that match TRBD2. CDR3 length equals 15 residues. The germline V gene has CDR1 DFQATT and CDR2 SNEGSKA (reference sequence). Germline trimming cut 4 bases from V and 7 bases from J; bases unmatched to any gene: 10. The CDR3 is CSAMPSGRARNEQFF. The CDR3 coding sequence is TGCAGTGCTATGCCCAGCGGGAGGGCCCGGAATGAGCAGTTCTTC.

This clonotype came up many times. V usage is TRBV5-1 and J usage is TRBJ2-3; D is perhaps TRBD2 (6 bases). V was trimmed by 0 bases and J by 2 bases, leaving 13 bases between them. This CDR3 comprises 16 residues. CDR1 is SGHRS and CDR2 is YFSETQ in the germline V gene. This CDR3 reads CASSLGSSGFTDTQYF. DNA of the CDR3: TGCGCCAGCAGCTTGGGTAGTAGCGGATTCACAGATACGCAGTATTTT.

As concerns this clonotype: A much larger clone lies one base from this, so it may be a read error. The chain has TRBV28 and TRBJ2-5; TRBD1 matches at 8 bases. J lost 9 bases, V lost 6 bases, and 3 bases had no gene match. CDR1 is MDHEN, CDR2 SYDVKM, per germline. CDR3 length: 11 amino acids. CDR3 coding DNA: TGTGCCAGCAGGGGACAGGAGGCCCAGTACTTC. As protein: CASRGQEAQYF.

In this sample, this clonotype turned up many times. This chain connects TRBV12-3 or TRBV12-4 to TRBJ2-3; D ambiguous. The CDR3 length is 15 residues. Trimming removed 7 bases at V and 6 bases at J, with 20 bases between. This chain's CDR3 is CASNPYPIDGDTQYF. In DNA form, the CDR3 reads TGTGCCAGCAATCCCTACCCCATTGACGGGGATACGCAGTATTTT.

V and J are TRBV20-1 and TRBJ2-7, with 9 nucleotides matching TRBD1. This CDR3 spans 14 amino acids. Germline CDR1 is DFQATT and CDR2 is SNEGSKA (reference sequence). CDR3: CSPSGQGTPYEQYF. The CDR3, as DNA: TGCAGCCCTTCGGGACAGGGAACCCCCTACGAGCAGTACTTC.

The CDR3 sequence: CASSLGGGQGAAYEQYF. The CDR3, as DNA: TGTGCCAGCAGTTTAGGGGGGGGACAGGGGGCCGCCTACGAGCAGTACTTC. The chain recombines TRBV12-3 or TRBV12-4 with TRBJ2-7; TRBD1 matches at 12 bases. The CDR3 contains 17 residues. V dropped 1 base and J dropped 2; count of bases not matched to a gene: 6.

This clonotype came up many times. The V gene is TRBV5-1, the J gene TRBJ2-4; D remains ambiguous. The CDR3 is 12 amino acids. Trimming pared 0 bases from V and 7 bases from J, leaving 5 bases between. The germline V gene has CDR1 SGHRS and CDR2 YFSETQ. The DNA of the CDR3 is TGCGCCAGCAGCTTGGACAGCAACATTCAGTACTTC. Protein: CASSLDSNIQYF.

This clonotype was detected many times. The chain joins TRBV5-1 to TRBJ2-3; TRBD2 is a possible D gene (5 bases). The CDR3 spans 18 residues. Germline values: CDR1 SGHRS, CDR2 YFSETQ. Deletions cut 4 bases from V and 0 bases from J, with 21 bases between. The chain's CDR3 is CASSLRGPGGDSTDTQYF. The CDR3 coding sequence is TGCGCCAGCAGCCTACGGGGTCCGGGCGGAGATAGCACAGATACGCAGTATTTT.

This clonotype came up a few times. This may stem from a read error, because a much larger clone lies one nucleotide away. This chain links TRBV12-3 or TRBV12-4 with TRBJ1-1, with TRBD1 identical over 9 bases. This CDR3 region has 16 residues. J gave up 6 bases and V 4 bases, and 12 bases lay outside the gene matches. The CDR3 here is CASSSLQGAKESEAFF. The CDR3, as DNA: TGTGCCAGCAGTTCCTTACAGGGGGCGAAGGAATCTGAAGCTTTCTTT.

With respect to this clonotype: The junction does not match germline at one end; this may be a read error. The chain recombines TRBV6-2 or TRBV6-3 with TRBJ2-1; D may be TRBD1 or TRBD2 (5 bases each). The CDR3 extends over 15 amino acids. The V gene's germline CDR1 is MNHEY and CDR2 SVGEGT. The chain's CDR3 is CASRYYERGHNEQFF. The CDR3 region has the DNA TGCGCCAGCAGGTACTATGAGAGGGGACACAATGAGCAGTTCTTC.

At least ten counts were recorded for this clonotype. This chain links TRBV10-3 with TRBJ1-1, with 7 nucleotides matching TRBD1. The CDR3 extends over 12 amino acids. J lost 1 base, V lost 8 bases, and 1 base had no gene match. CDR1 and CDR2 (germline): ENHRY, SYGVKD. CDR3: CAIRQGNTEAFF. The CDR3 nucleotides read TGTGCCATCCGACAGGGGAACACTGAAGCTTTCTTT.

This clonotype was counted ten times or more. V usage is TRBV19 and J usage is TRBJ2-1; TRBD1 agrees at 8 bases. Germline V gives CDR1 LNHDA, CDR2 SQIVND (reference sequence). The CDR3 contains 16 residues. V was pared by 4 bases and J by 1 base, with 6 bases of the junction left unmatched. The CDR3 DNA reads as TGTGCCAGTAGTACCCGACAGGGGAGATCCTACAATGAGCAGTTCTTC. Its translation: CASSTRQGRSYNEQFF.

This clonotype was picked up many times. The genes are TRBV7-2 and TRBJ2-5; 7 bases agree with TRBD1. The CDR3 is 15 amino acids. Trimming removed 1 base from V and 5 bases from J; junction bases left unmatched: 7. Germline assignment: CDR1 SGHTA and CDR2 FQGNSA. This chain's CDR3 is CASSLGWGQLETQYF. The CDR3 nucleotides read TGTGCCAGCAGCTTAGGATGGGGACAGCTGGAGACCCAGTACTTC.

In regard to this clonotype: The CDR3 does not close with the conserved phenylalanine or tryptophan, likely indicating a read error. V gene TRBV5-8 combines with J gene TRBJ2-1; TRBD1 agrees at 10 bases. This CDR3 comprises 16 residues. Germline V gives CDR1 SGHTS, CDR2 YDEGEE. Here the CDR3 reads CASSQDWTGGRDEQFL. In nucleotides, the CDR3 is TGCGCCAGCAGCCAAGATTGGACAGGGGGTAGGGATGAGCAGTTCCTC.

This clonotype came up many times. The V call is TRBV7-2, the J call TRBJ2-7, with 7 bases identical to TRBD2. Germline V CDR1 and CDR2: SGHTA, FQGNSA. The J segment lost 5 bases and the V segment lost 1 base, leaving 2 bases of the junction unmatched. This CDR3 contains 13 residues. This CDR3 reads CASSLDRGDEQYF. The CDR3 DNA is TGTGCCAGCAGCTTAGACCGGGGGGACGAGCAGTACTTC. The full variable domain, its missing parts supplied by reference TRBV7-2 and TRBJ2-7, is GAGVSQSPSNKVTEKGKDVELRCDPISGHTALYWYRQSLGQGLEFLIYFQGNSAPDKSGLPSDRFSAERTGGSVSTLTIQRTQQEDSAVYLCASSLDRGDEQYFGPGTRLTVT.

In this sample, this clonotype turned up a few times. V is TRBV4-3 and J is TRBJ1-2; tentative D call: TRBD1 (5 bases). This CDR3 comprises 14 residues. The V end was cut by 0 bases, the J end by 4 bases, with 9 bases between. Germline CDR1 LGHNA, CDR2 YSLEER. This CDR3 reads CASSQDGGSYGYTF. CDR3 DNA sequence: TGCGCCAGCAGCCAAGATGGGGGGTCCTATGGCTACACCTTC.

This clonotype has at least ten counts. This rearrangement joins TRBV12-3 or TRBV12-4 to TRBJ2-3; D gene ambiguous. The V end was cut by 3 bases, the J end by 0 bases, with 10 bases between. This CDR3 contains 15 residues. The CDR3 coding sequence is TGTGCCAGCAGTTTCGGCGAATCTAGCACAGATACGCAGTATTTT. It specifies CASSFGESSTDTQYF.

The chain combines TRBV7-6 with TRBJ1-3, with 8 bases aligning to TRBD1. CDR1 and CDR2 (germline): SGHVS, FNYEAQ. After removal of 5 bases from V and 3 bases from J, the junction contained 6 bases not matched to a gene. This CDR3 region has 15 residues. The CDR3 DNA reads as TGTGCCAGCAGCCCAGGGGGCGCGGTTGGAAACACCATATATTTT. Translated, it gives CASSPGGAVGNTIYF.

Remarks on this clonotype: This likely came from a read error, as a far larger clone is one base away. The V gene is TRBV5-1, the J gene TRBJ2-4; 7 bases are shared with TRBD2. Germline-derived CDR1 and CDR2 are SGHRS and YFSETQ. The J segment lost 13 bases and the V segment lost 0 bases, leaving 16 bases of the junction unmatched. CDR3 length: 16 residues. In nucleotides, the CDR3 is TGCGCCAGCAGCTTGGTCGGGGGGAGCTCCTACAATGAGCAGTACTTC. Protein: CASSLVGGSSYNEQYF.

The chain recombines TRBV20-1 with TRBJ2-7, with TRBD2 identical over 11 bases. The CDR3 totals 16 residues. Germline lookup yields CDR1 DFQATT and CDR2 SNEGSKA (reference sequence). J was trimmed by 0 bases and V by 1 base; bases with no gene match: 5. CDR3 loop: CSARAFSGGDSYEQYF. For the CDR3, the DNA is TGCAGTGCTAGAGCTTTTAGCGGGGGGGACTCCTACGAGCAGTACTTC.